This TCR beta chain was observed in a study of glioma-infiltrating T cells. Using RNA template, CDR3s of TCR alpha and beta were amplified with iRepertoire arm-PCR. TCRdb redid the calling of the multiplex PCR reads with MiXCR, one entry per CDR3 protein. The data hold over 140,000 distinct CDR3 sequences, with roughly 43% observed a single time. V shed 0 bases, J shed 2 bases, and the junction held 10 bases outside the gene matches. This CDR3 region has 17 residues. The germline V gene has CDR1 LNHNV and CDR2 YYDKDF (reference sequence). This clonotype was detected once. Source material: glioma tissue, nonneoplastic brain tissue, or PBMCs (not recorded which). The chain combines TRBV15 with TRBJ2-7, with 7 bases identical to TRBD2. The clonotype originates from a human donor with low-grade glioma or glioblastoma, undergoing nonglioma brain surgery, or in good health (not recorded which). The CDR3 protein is CATSRDLGSGSTYEQYF. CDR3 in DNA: TGTGCCACCAGCAGAGATTTGGGTAGCGGGTCAACCTACGAGCAGTACTTC.